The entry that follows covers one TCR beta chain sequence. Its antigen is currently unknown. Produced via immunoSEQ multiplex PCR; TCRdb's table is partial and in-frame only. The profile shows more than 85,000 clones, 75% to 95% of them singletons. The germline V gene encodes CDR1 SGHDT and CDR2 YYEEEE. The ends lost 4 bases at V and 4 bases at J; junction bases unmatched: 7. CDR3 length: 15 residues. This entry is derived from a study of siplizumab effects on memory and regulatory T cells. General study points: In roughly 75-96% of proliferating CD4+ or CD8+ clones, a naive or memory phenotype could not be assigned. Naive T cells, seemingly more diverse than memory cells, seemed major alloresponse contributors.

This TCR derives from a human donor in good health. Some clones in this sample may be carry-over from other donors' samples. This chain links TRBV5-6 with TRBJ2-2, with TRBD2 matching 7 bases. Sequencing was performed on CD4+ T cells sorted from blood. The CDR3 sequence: CASSPLGTTTGELFF. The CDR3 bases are TGTGCCAGCAGCCCCCTGGGGACTACCACCGGGGAGCTGTTTTTT.